This T cell receptor (beta chain) was captured by sequencing in a study of neurological immune-mediated disorders. Study findings and constraints: The greatest TCR clonal expansion occurred in HTLV-1-associated myelopathy and the least in multiple sclerosis, which fell below healthy controls.

cDNA synthesis was performed by 5'RACE with 10-nucleotide random UMIs. In TCRdb, the 5' RACE reads were re-called with MiXCR into one record per CDR3 protein. Here the sample spans over 65,000 distinct CDR3 sequences, just over 2.5% being singletons. This clonotype was observed many times. Its antigen is as yet unknown. V dropped 1 base and J dropped 7; count of bases not matched to a gene: 10. The CDR3 is made up of 18 amino acids. The germline V gene has CDR1 MNHEY and CDR2 SVGEGT. PBMCs stored at -80 C, numbering 2 million, were the origin of the unsorted libraries. The receptor was derived from a woman aged 25 to 39 with multiple sclerosis. What was sequenced was PBMCs. The chain has TRBV6-2 or TRBV6-3 and TRBJ2-2, with 12 positions matching TRBD2. The CDR3 DNA sequence: TGTGCCAGCAGTTACTTTCGGACTAGCGGGACTCGGGTCGGGGAGCTGTTTTTT. It is translated as CASSYFRTSGTRVGELFF.